The 10 T cell receptor beta chains below all came from one sample that was sequenced in a study of Graves' ophthalmopathy and Graves' hyperthyroidism. RNA served as the template for amplifying TCR beta CDR3 regions. HTBI primers served in a first-round RT-PCR, which a second-round multiplex PCR followed. TCRdb itself ran the multiplex PCR reads through MiXCR, one entry per CDR3 protein. The sample gives about 620,000 distinct CDR3 sequences, roughly 20% of which show up once; roughly 6.9% is in the top ten. The source material was peripheral blood. The source of these receptors is a woman aged 18-29 years with stable Graves' hyperthyroidism. Some clones in this sample may be carry-over from other donors' samples.

With regard to this clonotype: Just one base apart from a much larger clone, this may be a read error. The chain carries TRBV6-1 and TRBJ2-2; 12 positions match TRBD2. Germline V lookup: CDR1 MNHNS, CDR2 SASEGT. V was clipped by 6 bases and J by 4 bases; unmatched bases: 3. The CDR3 length is 15 residues. For the CDR3, the DNA is TGTGCCAGCAGGTGGACTAGCGGGGTCACCGGGGAGCTGTTTTTT. Its translation is CASRWTSGVTGELFF.

This clonotype was seen ten or more times. This chain links TRBV18 with TRBJ1-1; 11 positions match TRBD1. J lost 7 bases, V lost 7 bases, and 8 bases had no gene match. This CDR3 has 14 amino acids. Germline loops: CDR1 KGHSH, CDR2 LQKENI. CDR3 protein: CASLLDRGRNEAFF. The CDR3 DNA sequence: TGTGCCAGCTTGCTGGACAGGGGGCGTAATGAAGCTTTCTTT.

Here the CDR3 reads CASTSKGLRELFF. The CDR3 DNA reads TGTGCCAGCACCTCAAAAGGGCTCCGGGAGCTGTTTTTT. The chain is built from TRBV6-2 or TRBV6-3 and TRBJ2-2, with no clear D. Germline assignment: CDR1 MNHEY and CDR2 SVGEGT. The CDR3 extends over 13 amino acids. V gave up 7 bases and J gave up 9 bases, with 15 bases separating them.

The chain carries TRBV28 and TRBJ2-7, with D possibly TRBD2 on 7 matching bases. CDR1 is MDHEN and CDR2 is SYDVKM in the germline V gene. This CDR3 contains 14 residues. The V end lost 8 bases, the J end lost 2 bases, and 16 bases lay between the germline ends. Written as DNA, the CDR3 is TGTGCCAGCGAGGGGGGAGGGGTACCCTACGAGCAGTACTTC. Protein sequence: CASEGGGVPYEQYF. Together with reference TRBV28 and TRBJ2-7, the CDR3 gives the full variable domain: DVKVTQSSRYLVKRTGEKVFLECVQDMDHENMFWYRQDPGLGLRLIYFSYDVKMKEKGDIPEGYSVSREKKERFSLILESASTNQTSMYLCASEGGGVPYEQYFGPGTRLTVT.

V usage is TRBV5-1 and J usage is TRBJ2-7, with a tentative D call TRBD2 (5 bases). Germline CDR1 reads SGHRS; CDR2 reads YFSETQ. This CDR3 comprises 15 residues. V was clipped by 3 bases and J by 2 bases, with 15 bases between them. CDR3 sequence reads: CASSWLGGQTYEQYF. CDR3 coding DNA: TGCGCCAGCAGCTGGCTAGGAGGTCAAACCTACGAGCAGTACTTC.

This clonotype was observed at least ten times. V and J are TRBV20-1 and TRBJ2-5; D not resolved. The V gene's germline CDR1 is DFQATT and CDR2 SNEGSKA (reference sequence). CDR3 length equals 15 residues. V lost 0 bases and J 1 base, leaving 12 bases between the germline ends. CDR3 amino acids: CSARDFGPPQETQYF. CDR3 sequence (DNA): TGCAGTGCTAGAGATTTTGGGCCTCCCCAAGAGACCCAGTACTTC.

This clonotype was seen many times. The genes are TRBV30 and TRBJ1-6; D gene unclear. The CDR3 sequence is 13 residues long. CDR1 and CDR2 (germline): GTSNPN, SVGIG (reference sequence). With 3 bases removed from V and 6 bases from J, the gap between germline ends came to 9 bases. CDR3 loop: CAWRAGANSPLHF. The CDR3 DNA reads TGTGCCTGGAGGGCAGGTGCTAATTCACCCCTCCACTTT.

Turning to this clonotype: Mismatch with germline at one junction end may stem from a read error. The gene calls are TRBV5-1 and TRBJ1-2, with TRBD1 as a possible D gene (5 bases). The CDR3 runs to 14 residues. Germline-derived CDR1 and CDR2 are SGHRS and YFSETQ. The CDR3 bases are TGCGCCATCAGCTTGGCCGGGGGAAACTATGGCTACACCTTC. This gives the protein CAISLAGGNYGYTF.

This clonotype was seen ten or more times. J is TRBJ2-7 and V is TRBV2; TRBD2 matches 7 bases. Trimming took 3 bases from V and 6 from J; bases not matched to a gene: 11. The germline V gene encodes CDR1 SNHLY and CDR2 FYNNEI. The CDR3 length is 15 residues. In DNA form, the CDR3 reads TGTGCCAGCAGTGATTTCACCGGGACTAAGAGCGAGCAGTACTTC. This gives the protein CASSDFTGTKSEQYF. Full variable domain (remainder filled in from reference TRBV2 and TRBJ2-7): EPEVTQTPSHQVTQMGQEVILRCVPISNHLYFYWYRQILGQKVEFLVSFYNNEISEKSEIFDDQFSVERPDGSNFTLKIRSTKLEDSAMYFCASSDFTGTKSEQYFGPGTRLTVT.

This clonotype was seen many times. V and J are TRBV7-2 and TRBJ2-7; perhaps TRBD1 as D (6 bases). Germline loops: CDR1 SGHTA, CDR2 FQGNSA. V lost 1 base to trimming and J lost 2 bases, with 12 bases between them. The CDR3 totals 15 residues. CDR3 sequence: CASSLVVRGPYEQYF. For the CDR3, the DNA is TGTGCCAGCAGCTTAGTGGTCAGGGGCCCCTACGAGCAGTACTTC.